This TCR beta chain was identified in a study of read filtering for tumor transcriptome and immune sequencing. In the study overall: DNase treatment preceded whole-transcriptome library preparation.

Trimming shortened V by 3 bases and J by 0 bases, and 6 bases separated the two germline ends. Germline V gene lookup returns CDR1 SGHRS and CDR2 YFSETQ. The CDR3 is 13 amino acids. Molecular barcoded adaptors covering alpha/delta and beta/gamma chains were used on 400 to 450 ng RNA. TCRdb re-called the reads through MiXCR, storing one row per CDR3 protein. The sample lists approximately 90,000 distinct CDR3 sequences; 20% to 25% were seen once. Study-wide results and limits: Compared with RNA-seq, IR-seq gave much higher clonotype depth and reliability. The sorted CD138-negative fraction was a mixed bone marrow immune population, not purified T cells. Correlation between methods rose after single-read clonotypes were removed.

Ten or more counts support this clonotype. Antigen unknown. The chain has TRBV5-1 and TRBJ1-1; D gene uncertain. The sequenced material came from a population of CD138-negative cells sorted from bone marrow. The source of this sequence is a donor at least 40 years old with multiple myeloma. CDR3 sequence reads: CASSWGLNTEAFF. Here the CDR3 DNA reads TGCGCCAGCAGCTGGGGTTTGAACACTGAAGCTTTCTTT.